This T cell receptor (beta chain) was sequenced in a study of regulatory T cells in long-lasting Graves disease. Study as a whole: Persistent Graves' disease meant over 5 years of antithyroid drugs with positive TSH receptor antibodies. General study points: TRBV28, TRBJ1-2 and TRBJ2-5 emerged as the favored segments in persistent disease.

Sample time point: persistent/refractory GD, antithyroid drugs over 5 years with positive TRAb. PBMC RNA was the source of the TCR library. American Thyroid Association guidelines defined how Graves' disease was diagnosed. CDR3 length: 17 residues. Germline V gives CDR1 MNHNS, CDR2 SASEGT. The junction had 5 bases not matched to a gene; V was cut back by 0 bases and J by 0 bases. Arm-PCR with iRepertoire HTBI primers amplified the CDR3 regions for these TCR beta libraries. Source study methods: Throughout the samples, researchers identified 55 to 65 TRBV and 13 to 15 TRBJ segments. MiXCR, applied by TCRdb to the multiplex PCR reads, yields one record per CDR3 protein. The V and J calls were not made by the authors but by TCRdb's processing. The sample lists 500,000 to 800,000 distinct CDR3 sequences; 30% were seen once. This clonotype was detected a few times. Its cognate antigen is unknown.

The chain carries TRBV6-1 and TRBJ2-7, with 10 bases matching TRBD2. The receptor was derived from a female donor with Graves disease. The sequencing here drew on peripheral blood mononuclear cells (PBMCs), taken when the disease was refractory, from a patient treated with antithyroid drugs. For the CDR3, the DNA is TGTGCCAGCAGTGAAGCACTAGCGGGAATTAGCTCCTACGAGCAGTACTTC. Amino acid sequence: CASSEALAGISSYEQYF.